A single sample is the source of the 12 T cell receptor beta chains below, sequenced in a study of T cell repertoires in cytomegalovirus infection. One entry per CDR3 protein, called by TCRdb with MiXCR from the reads. This sample has some 800,000 distinct CDR3 sequences, with around 29% found just once. The antigens for these receptors are not known. Here the sequenced sample was cultured CD8+ T cells from PBMCs, taken from culture after CMV antigen stimulation. These receptors came from a human donor in good health (CMV status not recorded). Some clones in this sample may be carry-over from other donors' samples.

This clonotype was counted between two and nine times. The CDR3 nucleotides read TGTGCCAGCAGTTTAAGTAGCGGGGGGGCCGAGACCCAGTACTTC. This gives the protein CASSLSSGGAETQYF. This chain joins TRBV28 and TRBJ2-5; TRBD2 aligns across 11 bases. CDR1 MDHEN and CDR2 SYDVKM come from the germline V gene. The CDR3 totals 15 residues. V dropped 2 bases and J dropped 5; count of bases not matched to a gene: 4.

V usage is TRBV7-2 and J usage is TRBJ2-7, with D unclear. CDR3 length: 13 amino acids. Germline V gene lookup returns CDR1 SGHTA and CDR2 FQGNSA. Trimming took 1 base from V and 2 from J, leaving 6 bases between them. The CDR3 loop reads CASSLDRTYEQYF. In nucleotides, the CDR3 is TGTGCCAGCAGCTTAGACAGAACCTACGAGCAGTACTTC.

The sample holds one count of this clonotype. CDR3 loop: CASSSPRTSGNTGELFF. Here the CDR3 DNA reads TGTGCCAGCAGCTCTCCCCGGACTAGCGGTAACACCGGGGAGCTGTTTTTT. The chain links TRBV7-4 to TRBJ2-2, with TRBD2 matching 10 bases. The germline V gene has CDR1 SGHVT and CDR2 SQSDAQ. The CDR3 spans 17 residues. The V and J ends lost 4 bases and 2 bases, in that order; junction bases with no gene match: 7.

This clonotype was detected a few times. The rearrangement links TRBV28 to TRBJ2-1; TRBD1 matches 9 bases. Germline lookup yields CDR1 MDHEN and CDR2 SYDVKM. The ends lost 3 bases at V and 8 bases at J; junction bases unmatched: 8. The CDR3 is made up of 15 amino acids. The CDR3 coding sequence is TGTGCCAGCAGTTTCGGCGGGACAGGGAGGGATGAGCAGTTCTTC. Residues: CASSFGGTGRDEQFF.

This clonotype was observed at least ten times. V and J are TRBV7-6 and TRBJ1-1, with D maybe TRBD1 (6 bases). Germline V lookup: CDR1 SGHVS, CDR2 FNYEAQ. The CDR3 covers 18 residues. Deletions cut 3 bases from V and 0 bases from J, with 20 bases between. CDR3 sequence reads: CASSLALRGGGMNTEAFF. CDR3 coding DNA: TGTGCCAGCAGCTTGGCGCTAAGGGGGGGGGGGATGAACACTGAAGCTTTCTTT. The complete variable domain, with remaining parts taken from reference TRBV7-6 and TRBJ1-1, reads GAGVSQSPRYKVTKRGQDVALRCDPISGHVSLYWYRQALGQGPEFLTYFNYEAQQDKSGLPNDRFSAERPEGSISTLTIQRTEQRDSAMYRCASSLALRGGGMNTEAFFGQGTRLTVV.

In its sample, this clonotype was seen many times. This chain joins TRBV7-6 and TRBJ2-3; TRBD1 aligns across 8 bases. The germline V gene encodes CDR1 SGHVS and CDR2 FNYEAQ. The ends lost 5 bases at V and 0 bases at J; junction bases unmatched: 10. There are 17 residues in the CDR3. The CDR3 bases are TGTGCCAGCAGCATCCCCGGGACAGGAACTAGCACAGATACGCAGTATTTT. Translating gives CASSIPGTGTSTDTQYF.

This chain links TRBV7-6 with TRBJ2-1; a possible D gene is TRBD2 (6 bases). CDR1 and CDR2 from the germline V gene are SGHVS and FNYEAQ. The CDR3 is made up of 16 amino acids. V lost 1 base and J 8 bases, leaving 18 bases between the germline ends. CDR3 amino acids: CASSLGRPGWEDEQFF. In nucleotides, the CDR3 is TGTGCCAGCAGCTTAGGTCGTCCAGGGTGGGAGGATGAGCAGTTCTTC.

This clonotype was seen only a few times. This sequence joins TRBV28 and TRBJ1-2, with 8 bases aligning to TRBD1. Per the germline V gene, CDR1 is MDHEN and CDR2 is SYDVKM. V was clipped by 4 bases and J by 4 bases; unmatched bases: 8. The CDR3 consists of 15 residues. The CDR3 loop reads CASSSRDRLTYGYTF. Here the CDR3 DNA reads TGTGCCAGCAGTTCGAGGGACAGGCTCACCTATGGCTACACCTTC.

This clonotype has at least ten counts. The chain joins TRBV7-2 to TRBJ2-6; 12 nucleotides match TRBD1. This CDR3 spans 21 amino acids. Unmatched junction bases numbered 13, after V lost 4 bases and J lost 0 bases. Germline V gives CDR1 SGHTA, CDR2 FQGNSA. The CDR3 sequence is CASSSGWDRGQRGSGANVLTF. DNA of the CDR3: TGTGCCAGCAGCTCAGGGTGGGACAGGGGGCAACGGGGCTCTGGGGCCAACGTCCTGACTTTC.

CDR3 bases: TGTGCCAGCAGCGGCACAAATGAACCGGAGCTGTTTTTT. Translating gives CASSGTNEPELFF. The chain is built from TRBV7-9 and TRBJ2-2; D uncertain. Trimming took off 5 bases at V and 10 bases at J, with 14 bases between the two ends. CDR1 and CDR2 from the germline V gene are SEHNR and FQNEAQ (reference sequence). The CDR3 runs 13 residues.

The chain couples TRBV27 to TRBJ2-1; 10 bases match TRBD2. This CDR3 region has 15 residues. Per germline, CDR1 MNHEY and CDR2 SMNVEV (reference sequence). Germline trimming cut 6 bases from V and 3 bases from J; bases unmatched to any gene: 5. CDR3 in amino acids: CASSQSGGDYNEQFF. In DNA form, the CDR3 reads TGTGCCAGCAGCCAAAGCGGGGGGGACTACAATGAGCAGTTCTTC.

V gene TRBV20-1 combines with J gene TRBJ1-1, with no clear D. V gave up 0 bases and J gave up 1 base, with 6 bases separating them. This CDR3 contains 13 residues. Germline-derived CDR1 and CDR2 are DFQATT and SNEGSKA (reference sequence). In DNA form, the CDR3 reads TGCAGTGCTAGAGACATCTCGAACACTGAAGCTTTCTTT. This encodes CSARDISNTEAFF.